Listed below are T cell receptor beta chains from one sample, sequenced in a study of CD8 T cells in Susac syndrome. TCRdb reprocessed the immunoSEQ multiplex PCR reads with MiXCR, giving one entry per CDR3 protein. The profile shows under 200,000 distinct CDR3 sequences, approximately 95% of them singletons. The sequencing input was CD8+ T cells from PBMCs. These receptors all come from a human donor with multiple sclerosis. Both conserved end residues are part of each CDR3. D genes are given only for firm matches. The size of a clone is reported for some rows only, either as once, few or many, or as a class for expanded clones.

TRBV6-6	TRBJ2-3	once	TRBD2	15	CASSSSGGDTDTQYF	TGTGCCAGCAGTTCGAGCGGGGGGGACACAGATACGCAGTATTTT
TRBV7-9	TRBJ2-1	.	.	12	CASSPRGMEQFF	TGTGCCAGCAGTCCAAGGGGCATGGAGCAGTTCTTC
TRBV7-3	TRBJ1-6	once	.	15	CASSLNAGADSPLHF	TGTGCCAGCAGCTTGAATGCAGGGGCAGATTCACCCCTCCACTTT
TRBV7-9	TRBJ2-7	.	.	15	CASSLESGVRGEQYF	TGTGCCAGCAGCTTAGAGTCAGGAGTCCGGGGCGAGCAGTACTTC
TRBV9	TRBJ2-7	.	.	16	CASSVDPGSGSYEQYF	TGTGCCAGCAGCGTAGATCCCGGGAGCGGGTCCTACGAGCAGTACTTC
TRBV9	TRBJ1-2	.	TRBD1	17	CASSAIRDRTPNYGYTF	TGTGCCAGCAGCGCCATCCGGGACAGAACACCGAACTATGGCTACACCTTC
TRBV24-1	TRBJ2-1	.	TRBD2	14	CATSEPGLDDEQFF	TGTGCCACCAGTGAACCTGGACTAGACGATGAGCAGTTCTTC
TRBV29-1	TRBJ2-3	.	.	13	CSHKGSSTDTQYF	TGCAGCCATAAGGGGTCCAGCACAGATACGCAGTATTTT
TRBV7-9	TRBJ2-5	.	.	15	CASSHPAGSGETQYF	TGTGCCAGCAGCCACCCGGCAGGGTCGGGTGAGACCCAGTACTTC
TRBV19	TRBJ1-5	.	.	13	CASSIASNQPQHF	TGTGCCAGTAGTATTGCTAGCAATCAGCCCCAGCATTTT
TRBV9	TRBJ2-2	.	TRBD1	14	CASSVQGDPGELFF	TGTGCCAGCAGCGTACAGGGGGACCCCGGGGAGCTGTTTTTT
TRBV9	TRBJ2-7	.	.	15	CASSEAPAGPWEQYF	TGTGCCAGCAGCGAGGCGCCAGCGGGCCCGTGGGAGCAGTACTTC
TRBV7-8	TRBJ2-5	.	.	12	CASSFLKETQYF	TGTGCCAGCAGCTTTTTAAAAGAGACCCAGTACTTC
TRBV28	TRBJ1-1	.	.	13	CASSLVRRIEAFF	TGTGCCAGCAGTTTGGTACGCAGGATTGAAGCTTTCTTT
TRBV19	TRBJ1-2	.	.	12	CATRQAHYGYTF	TGTGCCACCCGACAGGCCCACTATGGCTACACCTTC
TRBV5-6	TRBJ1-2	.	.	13	CASSTTVLYGYTF	TGTGCCAGCAGCACCACGGTCCTCTATGGCTACACCTTC
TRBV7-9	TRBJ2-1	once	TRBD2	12	CASSFAGDEQFF	TGTGCCAGCAGCTTTGCGGGGGATGAGCAGTTCTTC
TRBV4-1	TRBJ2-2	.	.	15	CASSQGGSPTGELFF	TGCGCCAGCAGCCAAGGCGGGTCCCCCACCGGGGAGCTGTTTTTT
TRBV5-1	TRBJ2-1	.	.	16	CASSLAIGGKHDEQFF	TGCGCCAGCAGCTTGGCGATAGGGGGAAAACATGATGAGCAGTTCTTC
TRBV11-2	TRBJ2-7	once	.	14	CASSLGVGGHEQYF	TGTGCCAGCAGCTTAGGAGTCGGGGGGCACGAGCAGTACTTC
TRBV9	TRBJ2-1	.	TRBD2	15	CASSVGTSAFNEQFF	TGTGCCAGCAGCGTAGGGACTAGCGCATTCAATGAGCAGTTCTTC
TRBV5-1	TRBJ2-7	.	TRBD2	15	CASSFRSAGGYEQYF	TGCGCCAGCAGCTTCCGATCGGCGGGAGGGTACGAGCAGTACTTC
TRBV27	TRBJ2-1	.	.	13	CASSLSIRNEQFF	TGTGCCAGCAGTTTATCGATCCGGAATGAGCAGTTCTTC
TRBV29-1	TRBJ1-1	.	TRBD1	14	CSVEARQGVTEAFF	TGCAGCGTTGAAGCGCGACAGGGTGTCACTGAAGCTTTCTTT
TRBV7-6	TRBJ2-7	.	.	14	CASSLGASGIEQYF	TGTGCCAGCAGCTTAGGGGCGTCTGGGATCGAGCAGTACTTC
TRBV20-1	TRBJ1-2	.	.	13	CSARPTANYGYTF	TGCAGTGCTAGACCTACAGCAAACTATGGCTACACCTTC
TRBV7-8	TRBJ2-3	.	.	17	CASSHPLAGKFTDTQYF	TGTGCCAGCAGCCACCCCCTTGCGGGGAAGTTCACAGATACGCAGTATTTT
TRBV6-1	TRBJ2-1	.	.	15	CASSVGTRSYNEQFF	TGTGCCAGCAGTGTCGGGACCCGCTCCTACAATGAGCAGTTCTTC
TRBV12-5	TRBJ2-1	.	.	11	CASGLVRERFF	TGTGCTAGTGGTTTGGTCCGCGAGAGGTTCTTC
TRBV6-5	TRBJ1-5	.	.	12	CASSDDNQPQHF	TGTGCCAGCAGTGACGACAATCAGCCCCAGCATTTT
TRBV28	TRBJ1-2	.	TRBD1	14	CASNPLTGEDGYTF	TGTGCCAGCAACCCACTGACAGGGGAAGATGGCTACACCTTC
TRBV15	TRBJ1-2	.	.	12	CATSRRNGGYTF	TGTGCCACCAGCAGAAGGAACGGCGGCTACACCTTC
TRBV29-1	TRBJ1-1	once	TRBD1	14	CSGYRGRAGTEAFF	TGCAGCGGTTACAGGGGGCGAGCGGGCACTGAAGCTTTCTTT
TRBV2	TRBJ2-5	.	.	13	CASSDWRKETQYF	TGTGCCAGCAGTGATTGGAGGAAAGAGACCCAGTACTTC
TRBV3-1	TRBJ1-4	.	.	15	CASSPVGGSSEKLFF	TGTGCCAGCAGCCCCGTGGGGGGAAGCAGTGAAAAACTGTTTTTT
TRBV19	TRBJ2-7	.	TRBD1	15	CASSSRTGSSYEQYF	TGTGCCAGTAGTTCACGGACAGGGAGCTCCTACGAGCAGTACTTC
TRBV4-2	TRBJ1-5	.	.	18	CASSAEIGTSTSNQPQHF	TGTGCCAGCAGCGCGGAGATTGGGACGAGCACGAGCAATCAGCCCCAGCATTTT
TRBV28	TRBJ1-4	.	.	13	CASSLRTDGVLFF	TGTGCCAGCAGTTTACGGACAGATGGTGTTCTGTTTTTT
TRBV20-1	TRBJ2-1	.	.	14	CSARERRTINEQFF	TGCAGTGCTAGGGAGCGGAGGACTATCAATGAGCAGTTCTTC
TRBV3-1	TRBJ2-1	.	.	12	CASSEPGNEQFF	TGTGCCAGCAGCGAGCCCGGGAATGAGCAGTTCTTC
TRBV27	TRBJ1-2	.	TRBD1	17	CASSSGTGAVSFYGYTF	TGTGCCAGCAGTTCTGGGACAGGGGCCGTCTCCTTCTATGGCTACACCTTC
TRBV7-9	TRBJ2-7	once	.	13	CASSLDGEYEQYF	TGTGCCAGCAGCTTAGACGGAGAATACGAGCAGTACTTC
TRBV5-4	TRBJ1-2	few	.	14	CASSPGHLNYGYTF	TGTGCCAGCAGCCCCGGACACCTTAACTATGGCTACACCTTC
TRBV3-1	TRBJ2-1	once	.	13	CASSQVPGSEQFF	TGTGCCAGCAGCCAAGTTCCCGGTAGTGAGCAGTTCTTC
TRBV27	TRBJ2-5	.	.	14	CASSSQRLGETQYF	TGTGCCAGCAGCTCGCAGCGGTTGGGAGAGACCCAGTACTTC
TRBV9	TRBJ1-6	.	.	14	CASSRVIGNSPLHF	TGTGCCAGCTCCCGGGTGATTGGTAATTCACCCCTCCACTTT
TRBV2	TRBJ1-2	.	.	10	CASYNYGYTF	TGTGCCAGCTATAACTATGGCTACACCTTC
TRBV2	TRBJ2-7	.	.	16	CASSDPRWLYSYEQYF	TGTGCCAGCAGTGACCCACGGTGGCTGTACTCCTACGAGCAGTACTTC
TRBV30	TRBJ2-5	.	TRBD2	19	CAWSVGASGSLHPVETQYF	TGTGCCTGGAGTGTAGGGGCTAGCGGGAGTTTGCACCCCGTAGAGACCCAGTACTTC
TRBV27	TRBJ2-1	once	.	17	CASSLWDLRSSYNEQFF	TGTGCCAGCAGTTTATGGGATCTTAGAAGCTCCTACAATGAGCAGTTCTTC
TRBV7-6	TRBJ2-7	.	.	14	CASSLVVDIDEQYF	TGTGCCAGCAGCTTAGTGGTAGACATAGACGAGCAGTACTTC
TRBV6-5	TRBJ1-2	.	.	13	CASSSGPLVGYTF	TGTGCCAGCAGTTCAGGTCCCTTGGTTGGCTACACCTTC
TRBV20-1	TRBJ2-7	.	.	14	CSARERQSSYEQYF	TGCAGTGCCCGCGAGCGACAAAGCTCCTACGAGCAGTACTTC
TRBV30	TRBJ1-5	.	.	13	CAWSVDNGQPQHF	TGTGCCTGGAGTGTAGATAACGGGCAGCCCCAGCATTTT